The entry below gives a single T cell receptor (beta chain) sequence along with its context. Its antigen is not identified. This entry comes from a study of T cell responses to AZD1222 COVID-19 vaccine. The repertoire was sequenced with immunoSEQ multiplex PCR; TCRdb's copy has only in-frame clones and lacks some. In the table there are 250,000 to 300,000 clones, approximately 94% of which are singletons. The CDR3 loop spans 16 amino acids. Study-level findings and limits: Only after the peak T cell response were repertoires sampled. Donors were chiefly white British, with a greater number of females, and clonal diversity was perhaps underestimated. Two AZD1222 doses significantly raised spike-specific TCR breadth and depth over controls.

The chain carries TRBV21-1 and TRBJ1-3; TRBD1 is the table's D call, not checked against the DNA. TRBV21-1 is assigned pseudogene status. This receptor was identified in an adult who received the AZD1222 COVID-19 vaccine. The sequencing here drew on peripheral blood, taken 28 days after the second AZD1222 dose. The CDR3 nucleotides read TGTGCCAGCAGCGATCGACAGAGGCCCTCTGGAAACACCATATATTTT. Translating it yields CASSDRQRPSGNTIYF.